These 8 T cell receptor beta chains were sequenced from one sample in a study of blood T cell repertoires in COVID-19. Data came from immunoSEQ multiplex PCR; TCRdb stores just in-frame clones and leaves some out. This table has roughly 250,000 clones, about 87% appearing once. Sequenced material: peripheral blood. The receptors were sampled from a woman aged 40 to 50 with acute or convalescent COVID-19.

The chain links TRBV13 to TRBJ1-1; D remains ambiguous. Trimming took off 2 bases at V and 7 bases at J, with 20 bases between the two ends. Germline V lookup: CDR1 PRHDT, CDR2 FYEKMQ (reference sequence). The CDR3 covers 16 residues. CDR3: CASSLNLGVRYVEAFF. CDR3 DNA: TGTGCCAGCAGCTTAAACCTGGGCGTTAGGTATGTTGAAGCTTTCTTT.

The chain is built from TRBV11-2 and TRBJ1-4; TRBD1 matches at 8 bases. V gave up 0 bases and J gave up 7 bases; unmatched junction bases: 7. The germline V gene encodes CDR1 SGHAT and CDR2 FQNNGV. CDR3 length: 16 amino acids. The CDR3: CASSLDFGDRGEKLFF. DNA for the CDR3: TGTGCCAGCAGCTTAGATTTCGGCGACAGGGGTGAAAAACTGTTTTTT.

The CDR3 spells CASSFSPRTSGGAGEQFF. CDR3 bases: TGTGCCAGCAGCTTTAGTCCGAGGACTAGCGGGGGGGCGGGTGAGCAGTTCTTC. The genes are TRBV9 and TRBJ2-1; 15 positions match TRBD2. After removal of 4 bases from V and 9 bases from J, the junction contained 14 bases not matched to a gene. CDR1 is SGDLS, CDR2 YYNGEE, per germline. The length of the CDR3 is 18 residues.

CDR3 sequence (DNA): TGTGCCAGCAGCCCCTCTACGACAGGGGCTTCAGGAGCTTTCTTT. Translating it yields CASSPSTTGASGAFF. The J gene is TRBJ1-1, the V gene TRBV3-1 (or the pseudogene TRBV3-2); 8 bases are a match to TRBD1. The germline gives CDR1 LGHDT, CDR2 YNNKEL (reference sequence). This CDR3 is built from 15 residues. Unmatched junction bases numbered 14, after V lost 4 bases and J lost 10 bases.

This clone was recorded a few times. V usage is TRBV4-1 and J usage is TRBJ2-1; 8 nucleotides align to TRBD2. This CDR3 is built from 17 residues. CDR1 MGHRA and CDR2 YSYEKL come from the germline V gene. The V segment lost 0 bases and the J segment 7 bases; nucleotides outside the gene matches: 11. The CDR3 loop reads CASSQEGVTGGRNEQFF. CDR3 in DNA: TGCGCCAGCAGCCAAGAGGGTGTAACGGGGGGGAGGAATGAGCAGTTCTTC.

This rearrangement joins TRBV6-5 to TRBJ1-2, with unresolved D. This CDR3 spans 14 amino acids. V was pared by 2 bases and J by 3 bases, with 10 bases between. CDR1 MNHEY and CDR2 SVGAGI come from the germline V gene. In nucleotides, the CDR3 is TGTGCCAGCAGTTACACGCGCGGTGACTATGGCTACACCTTC. Amino acids: CASSYTRGDYGYTF.

The chain has TRBV3-1 (or the pseudogene TRBV3-2) and TRBJ2-1; 10 bases map to TRBD2. Per the germline V gene, CDR1 is LGHDT and CDR2 is YNNKEL (reference sequence). With V trimmed by 4 bases and J by 7 bases, 4 bases remained unmatched. The CDR3 runs to 14 residues. This CDR3 is CASSRAGGQNEQFF. CDR3 nucleotide sequence: TGTGCCAGCAGCCGAGCGGGGGGGCAGAATGAGCAGTTCTTC.

The V and J genes are TRBV19 and TRBJ2-5, with D maybe TRBD2 (5 bases). This CDR3 region has 16 residues. Between the trimmed V and J ends, which lost 5 bases and 4 bases, there was a span of 20 bases. Germline loops: CDR1 LNHDA, CDR2 SQIVND (reference sequence). CDR3 nucleotides: TGTGCCAGTAGTCCCGATCGCGAGGGCCGGGGAGAGACCCAGTACTTC. It is translated as CASSPDREGRGETQYF. Filled out from reference TRBV19 and TRBJ2-5, the complete variable domain reads DGGITQSPKYLFRKEGQNVTLSCEQNLNHDAMYWYRQDPGQGLRLIYYSQIVNDFQKGDIAEGYSVSREKKESFPLTVTSAQKNPTAFYLCASSPDREGRGETQYFGPGTRLLVL.